This entry features one T cell receptor beta chain sequence. The antigen is not known. The CDR3 consists of 14 residues. Germline CDR1 is LNHDA and CDR2 is SQIVND (reference sequence). V shed 9 bases, J shed 2 bases, and the junction held 9 bases outside the gene matches. The protocol was immunoSEQ multiplex PCR, while the TCRdb copy is restricted to in-frame clones and leaves out a portion. The table lists over 150,000 clones, approximately 90% of them singletons. The sample originates from a study of T cell responses to AZD1222 COVID-19 vaccine. Regarding the study as a whole: Spike-wide vaccine-associated CD4 TCRs dominated at 160-218 and 743-854. Variant regions that are unmutated are reportedly the target of nearly half of spike-specific TCRs. No repertoire was sampled before or during the peak T cell response, only after it. Donors, mostly white British, included more females; clonal diversity was possibly underestimated.

The chain links TRBV19 to TRBJ1-2; 7 nucleotides line up with TRBD1. The source was peripheral blood, collected on day 0 of AZD1222 vaccination. The TCR sequence derives from an adult in good health. CDR3 amino acids: CASIRTTGNYGYTF. CDR3 nucleotide sequence: TGTGCCAGCATAAGAACGACAGGGAACTATGGCTACACCTTC.